This T cell receptor (beta chain) was recorded in a study of CD8 T cells in Susac syndrome. CD8+ and CD4+ blood T cells underwent TCR beta sequencing. Healthy donors were controls matched for age and sex. FACS was used to enrich TEMRA cells, whereas the CD8+ and CD4+ T cells were obtained by negative isolation. Germline V gene sequence: CDR1 MNHEY, CDR2 SVGAGI. CDR3 length: 13 residues. V dropped 6 bases and J dropped 6 bases, with 15 bases sitting between them. RNA in amounts of about 0.5 to 1 ug was reverse transcribed with random hexamers. By means of immunoSEQ multiplex PCR, TCR beta CDR3 spanning 54 Vbeta and 13 Jbeta underwent amplification. One entry per CDR3 protein results from TCRdb running MiXCR on the immunoSEQ multiplex PCR reads. The table lists roughly 200,000 distinct CDR3 sequences, 90% to 95% of them singletons.

This TCR was sampled from a human donor in good health. Specimen: CD4+ T cells from PBMCs. This rearrangement joins TRBV6-5 to TRBJ2-7; D possibly corresponds to TRBD1 (5 bases). This CDR3 reads CASRSQGKVEQYF. CDR3 bases: TGTGCCAGCAGGTCGCAGGGAAAGGTCGAGCAGTACTTC.